A single sample gave rise to the 12 T cell receptor beta chains below, sequenced in a study of T cell changes during pregnancy in multiple sclerosis. Generated by immunoSEQ multiplex PCR, the TCRdb table keeps only in-frame clones and is missing some. The table lists some 36,000 clones, around nine tenths of them singletons. The sample here was CD4+ T cells from peripheral blood mononuclear cells, taken in the second trimester of pregnancy. These TCRs come from a female donor in good health, enrolled as a control in a pregnancy study.

This sequence joins TRBV29-1 and TRBJ2-1; weak D call: TRBD2 (6 bases). Looked up from germline, CDR1 is SQVTM and CDR2 is ANQGSEA. CDR3 size: 12 residues. With 6 bases removed from V and 8 bases from J, the gap between germline ends came to 14 bases. CDR3 nucleotides: TGCAGCGTGACGGACGGCGGGGATGAGCAGTTCTTC. As protein: CSVTDGGDEQFF.

V and J are TRBV28 and TRBJ1-2; 7 bases line up with TRBD1. The CDR3 is made up of 13 amino acids. The V gene's germline CDR1 is MDHEN and CDR2 SYDVKM. V trimming: 5 bases; J trimming: 7 bases; junction bases outside the gene matches: 7. This chain's CDR3 is CASSRGTVGGYTF. The CDR3 DNA follows: TGTGCCAGCAGTCGCGGGACAGTCGGTGGCTACACCTTC.

The chain carries TRBV7-9 and TRBJ2-2; D is possibly TRBD1 (6 bases). The CDR3 length is 16 residues. CDR1 is SEHNR, CDR2 FQNEAQ, per germline (reference sequence). Deletions cut 5 bases from V and 0 bases from J, with 13 bases between. The chain's CDR3 is CASSAAQGTNTGELFF. The CDR3 bases are TGTGCCAGCAGCGCCGCACAGGGAACGAACACCGGGGAGCTGTTTTTT.

V gene TRBV12-5 combines with J gene TRBJ2-1; 10 bases are a match to TRBD1. The CDR3 totals 15 residues. The germline V gene encodes CDR1 LGHNT and CDR2 FRNRAP. The V gene end was trimmed by 3 bases and the J gene end by 9 bases; junction bases not matched to a gene: 8. CDR3 region: CASGFVTGGAGEQFF. CDR3 nucleotide sequence: TGTGCTAGTGGTTTCGTGACAGGGGGCGCGGGTGAGCAGTTCTTC.

The V gene is TRBV6-5, the J gene TRBJ2-3, with no clear D. This CDR3 has 13 residues. Germline values: CDR1 MNHEY, CDR2 SVGAGI. The CDR3 region is CLGDQVSTDTQYF. CDR3 bases: TGTTTGGGCGATCAGGTGAGCACAGATACGCAGTATTTT.

This clone showed up just once. V and J are TRBV10-3 and TRBJ2-5, with 16 bases lining up with TRBD2. The ends lost 4 bases at V and 2 bases at J; junction bases unmatched: 1. CDR1 is ENHRY, CDR2 SYGVKD, per germline. The CDR3 consists of 16 residues. The CDR3 spells CAISGGLAGGQETQYF. In DNA, the CDR3 is TGTGCCATCAGTGGGGGACTAGCGGGGGGGCAAGAGACCCAGTACTTC.

This chain joins TRBV7-2 and TRBJ2-1; D might be TRBD2 (6 bases). The CDR3 has 15 amino acids. CDR1 and CDR2 from the germline V gene are SGHTA and FQGNSA. Trimming removed 2 bases from V and 5 bases from J, with 13 bases in between. The DNA for the CDR3 is TGTGCCAGCAGCTTACGCGGGACGGTAGACAATGAGCAGTTCTTC. Amino acid sequence: CASSLRGTVDNEQFF. The full variable domain, rest sourced from reference TRBV7-2 and TRBJ2-1, is GAGVSQSPSNKVTEKGKDVELRCDPISGHTALYWYRQSLGQGLEFLIYFQGNSAPDKSGLPSDRFSAERTGGSVSTLTIQRTQQEDSAVYLCASSLRGTVDNEQFFGPGTRLTVL.

The rearrangement links TRBV6-4 to TRBJ1-2, with TRBD1 identical over 11 bases. This CDR3 has 13 residues. Trimming cost V 6 bases and J 12 bases; bases outside gene matches: 9. CDR1 and CDR2 (germline): MRHNA, SNTAGT. CDR3 sequence (DNA): TGTGCCAGCAGCGGACAGGGGGCCACAGTAAACACCTTC. Protein: CASSGQGATVNTF.

This clone was found once. The J gene is TRBJ1-5, the V gene TRBV2; tentatively, D is TRBD1 (6 bases). This CDR3 spans 14 amino acids. CDR1 and CDR2 from the germline V gene are SNHLY and FYNNEI. V was cut by 6 bases and J by 5 bases, with 14 bases left in between. The CDR3 reads CASRGGGEYQPQHF. CDR3 nucleotide sequence: TGTGCCAGCAGGGGAGGGGGGGAATATCAGCCCCAGCATTTT. Using reference TRBV2 and TRBJ1-5 for the parts outside the CDR3, the full variable domain is EPEVTQTPSHQVTQMGQEVILRCVPISNHLYFYWYRQILGQKVEFLVSFYNNEISEKSEIFDDQFSVERPDGSNFTLKIRSTKLEDSAMYFCASRGGGEYQPQHFGDGTRLSIL.

CDR3 DNA sequence: TGTGCCAGCCGGGACAGTCCAAATCAGCCCCAGCATTTT. It translates to CASRDSPNQPQHF. The chain has TRBV19 and TRBJ1-5, with 7 bases fitting TRBD1. Germline trimming cut 9 bases from V and 4 bases from J; bases unmatched to any gene: 6. Germline CDR1 LNHDA, CDR2 SQIVND (reference sequence). The CDR3 loop spans 13 amino acids.

The V gene is TRBV6-6, the J gene TRBJ2-7; 9 nucleotides line up with TRBD1. Germline CDR1 MNHNY, CDR2 SVGAGI (reference sequence). V shed 6 bases and J 6 bases; nucleotides not matched to a gene: 15. This CDR3 is built from 16 residues. In nucleotides, the CDR3 is TGTGCCAGCAGCCGAAGTCTTGGACAGGGGAATAGCGAGCAGTACTTC. Its translation: CASSRSLGQGNSEQYF.

This chain uses TRBV2 with TRBJ2-7; tentative D call: TRBD1 (6 bases). The CDR3 is 12 amino acids. CDR1 is SNHLY, CDR2 FYNNEI, per germline. V was cut by 8 bases and J by 5 bases, with 13 bases left in between. This CDR3 reads CASGGGANEQYF. As DNA, the CDR3 is TGTGCCAGCGGGGGCGGAGCTAACGAGCAGTACTTC.